This T cell receptor beta chain was observed in a study of shared clonotypes between healthy human individuals. As for the study in general: Those who served as donors were two women and three men between the ages of 18 and 49. Per-donor plates numbered three CD4 naive, three CD4 memory, two CD8 naive and one CD8 memory.

Study findings and constraints: As a rule, naive subsets had a larger estimated richness than memory subsets. Represented genetic and exposure-history diversity was restricted by having few donors.

The germline gives CDR1 SEHNR, CDR2 FQNEAQ (reference sequence). Germline trimming cut 5 bases from V and 3 bases from J; bases unmatched to any gene: 5. This CDR3 comprises 15 residues. Sequenced by immunoSEQ multiplex PCR; TCRdb stores in-frame clones only, minus some. The sample consists of about 2.2 million clones, around 95% of them appearing once. Positively selected for CCR7, the CD45RO-negative cells used as naive CD8 cells excluded terminally differentiated effector memory CD45RA+ cells. Points on this clone: Antigen unknown.

This rearrangement joins TRBV7-9 to TRBJ1-5, with 9 bases lining up with TRBD1. The TCR originated in a man between 18 and 35 years old in good health. Some clones in this sample may be carry-over from other donors' samples. Specimen: naive CD8+ T cells from PBMCs. The CDR3 bases are TGTGCCAGCAGCCGGACAGGGGCAATCAATCAGCCCCAGCATTTT. As protein: CASSRTGAINQPQHF.